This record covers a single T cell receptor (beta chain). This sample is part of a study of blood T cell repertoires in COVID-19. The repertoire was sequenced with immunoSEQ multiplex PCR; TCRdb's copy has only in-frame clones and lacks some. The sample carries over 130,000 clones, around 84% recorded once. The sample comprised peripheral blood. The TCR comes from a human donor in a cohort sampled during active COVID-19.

The CDR3 loop is CASSQDLAKNIQYF. CDR3 DNA: TGCGCCAGCAGCCAAGACCTAGCCAAAAACATTCAGTACTTC. This chain uses TRBV4-1 with TRBJ2-4; D unresolved. In germline, CDR1 is MGHRA, CDR2 YSYEKL. The CDR3 runs 14 residues. V gave up 0 bases and J gave up 0 bases, with 3 bases separating them.